These 18 T cell receptor beta chains were all obtained from the same sample, sequenced in a study of shared clonotypes between healthy human individuals. Sequenced by immunoSEQ multiplex PCR; TCRdb stores in-frame clones only, minus some. Of 2.3 million or so clones detected, 93% appear once; the ten largest clones hold under 0.45%. What was sequenced was naive CD4+ T cells from PBMCs. Subset of the sample: CD45RA+ positively selected. The receptors shown here come from a man younger than 30 in good health. Some clones in this sample may be carry-over from other donors' samples.

Points on this clone: This CDR3 is also generated by other DNA sequences in the sample. This rearrangement joins TRBV5-1 to TRBJ2-2; 14 nucleotides match TRBD2. There are 16 residues in the CDR3. With V trimmed by 0 bases and J by 6 bases, 1 base remained unmatched. Per the germline V gene, CDR1 is SGHRS and CDR2 is YFSETQ. The CDR3 nucleotides are TGCGCCAGCAGCTTGGGGACTAGCGGGAGGTCCGGGGAGCTGTTTTTT. Protein product: CASSLGTSGRSGELFF.

This clone came up once. The chain employs TRBV5-1 and TRBJ1-4, with D possibly being TRBD1 (5 bases). V shed 4 bases and J shed 7 bases, with 14 bases lying between them. This CDR3 has 14 residues. Germline V gives CDR1 SGHRS, CDR2 YFSETQ. CDR3 region: CASSLPGEGEKLFF. The CDR3 coding sequence is TGCGCCAGCAGCCTCCCGGGGGAGGGTGAAAAACTGTTTTTT.

J is TRBJ2-7 and V is TRBV11-2; 8 nucleotides align to TRBD2. This CDR3 has 17 amino acids. The V gene's germline CDR1 is SGHAT and CDR2 FQNNGV. J was trimmed by 1 base and V by 3 bases; bases with no gene match: 11. CDR3 sequence: CASSFSVPSGLSYEQYF. The CDR3 DNA is TGTGCCAGCAGCTTTTCCGTCCCTAGCGGGCTATCCTACGAGCAGTACTTC.

This chain uses TRBV6-5 with TRBJ1-1, with D unresolved. The CDR3 totals 15 residues. Germline CDR1 is MNHEY and CDR2 is SVGAGI. V was pared by 0 bases and J by 7 bases, with 15 bases between. The CDR3 protein is CASSYSSGVGFEAFF. The DNA for the CDR3 is TGTGCCAGCAGTTACTCGAGTGGAGTCGGATTTGAAGCTTTCTTT.

V usage is TRBV9 and J usage is TRBJ1-1, with D possibly matching TRBD1 (5 bases). CDR1 and CDR2 (germline): SGDLS, YYNGEE. There are 14 residues in the CDR3. V lost 3 bases and J lost 12, with 21 bases in between. CDR3 protein: CASSDPDLGGRTFF. DNA of the CDR3: TGTGCCAGCAGCGACCCGGACCTGGGGGGTAGGACTTTCTTT.

This clone was recorded only once. The V and J genes are TRBV5-4 and TRBJ1-3, with a tentative D call TRBD1 (5 bases). V was pared by 1 base and J by 2 bases, with 10 bases between. The CDR3 is 15 amino acids. Germline V gene data show CDR1 as SGHNT and CDR2 as YYREEE (reference sequence). The CDR3 bases are TGTGCCAGCAGCTTGAGCCCAGGGACTGGAAACACCATATATTTT. It is translated as CASSLSPGTGNTIYF.

This rearrangement joins TRBV28 to TRBJ1-4; D is undetermined. Per germline, CDR1 MDHEN and CDR2 SYDVKM. This CDR3 contains 16 residues. V gave up 6 bases and J gave up 2 bases, with 16 bases separating them. The CDR3 DNA sequence: TGTGCCAGCAGGGTAGACCGGCCAATGACTAATGAAAAACTGTTTTTT. Translation gives CASRVDRPMTNEKLFF.

CDR3 region: CASSTGLAGAADTQYF. The DNA of the CDR3 is TGCGCCAGCAGCACCGGACTAGCGGGAGCAGCAGATACGCAGTATTTT. J is TRBJ2-3 and V is TRBV5-1; the match to TRBD2 covers 13 bases. J was trimmed by 4 bases and V by 4 bases; bases with no gene match: 6. The CDR3 runs 16 residues. CDR1 and CDR2 from the germline V gene are SGHRS and YFSETQ.

This chain joins TRBV7-2 and TRBJ1-2; D possibly corresponds to TRBD1 (5 bases). V lost 1 base and J lost 5, with 11 bases in between. Germline CDR1 reads SGHTA; CDR2 reads FQGNSA. This CDR3 has 14 residues. CDR3 DNA: TGTGCCAGCAGCTTAGACCCAGGGTCTTATGGCTACACCTTC. Amino acid sequence: CASSLDPGSYGYTF.

This chain's CDR3 is CASSLQGGQLNYGYTF. The DNA for the CDR3 is TGCGCCAGCAGCTTGCAGGGGGGACAGCTAAACTATGGCTACACCTTC. This chain links TRBV5-1 with TRBJ1-2; 7 positions agree with TRBD1. V dropped 1 base and J dropped 2; count of bases not matched to a gene: 8. Looked up from germline, CDR1 is SGHRS and CDR2 is YFSETQ. The CDR3 contains 16 residues.

The V gene is TRBV14, the J gene TRBJ2-7; TRBD1 matches at 10 bases. This CDR3 is 15 amino acids long. From germline, CDR1 is SGHDN and CDR2 FVKESK. The J segment lost 3 bases and the V segment lost 6 bases, leaving 8 bases of the junction unmatched. The CDR3 region is CASRGQGQGFYEQYF. The CDR3 DNA reads TGTGCCAGCAGGGGACAGGGACAGGGGTTCTACGAGCAGTACTTC.

CDR3 DNA: TGCAGCGTTGATCTAGCAGGGACGGAGACCCAGTACTTC. It specifies CSVDLAGTETQYF. This chain uses TRBV29-1 with TRBJ2-5; the D call may be TRBD1 or TRBD2 (5 bases each). CDR3 length: 13 residues. Trimming took 3 bases from V and 5 from J, leaving 13 bases between them. CDR1 and CDR2 from the germline V gene are SQVTM and ANQGSEA.

The chain couples TRBV19 to TRBJ1-2, with unresolved D. V lost 2 bases and J lost 5, with 9 bases in between. CDR3 size: 13 residues. CDR1 is LNHDA and CDR2 is SQIVND in the germline V gene (reference sequence). The CDR3: CASSINRSYGYTF. CDR3 nucleotides: TGTGCCAGTAGTATAAATCGGTCTTATGGCTACACCTTC.

The table lists this clone with a few counts. The J gene is TRBJ1-4, the V gene TRBV27, with a possible D match to TRBD1 (5 bases). The V gene's germline CDR1 is MNHEY and CDR2 SMNVEV (reference sequence). This CDR3 comprises 12 residues. The V and J ends lost 6 bases and 5 bases respectively, with 7 bases between them. CDR3 residues: CASRNRNEKLFF. The CDR3 bases are TGTGCCAGCAGAAACAGGAATGAAAAACTGTTTTTT. Supplemented by reference TRBV27 and TRBJ1-4, the full variable domain reads EAQVTQNPRYLITVTGKKLTVTCSQNMNHEYMSWYRQDPGLGLRQIYYSMNVEVTDKGDVPEGYKVSRKEKRNFPLILESPSPNQTSLYFCASRNRNEKLFFGSGTQLSVL.

V gene TRBV5-4 combines with J gene TRBJ2-7; weak D call: TRBD2 (6 bases). The germline V gene has CDR1 SGHNT and CDR2 YYREEE (reference sequence). The V end lost 4 bases, the J end lost 6 bases, and 20 bases lay between the germline ends. The CDR3 is 15 amino acids. The chain's CDR3 is CASSTSGGIRPEQYF. Written as DNA, the CDR3 is TGTGCCAGCAGCACGAGTGGAGGGATTAGGCCCGAGCAGTACTTC.

As for this clone: The same CDR3 arises from other DNA sequences in this sample as well. The CDR3, as DNA: TGTGCCAGCAGTGAACCCGGGCGCTACGAGCAGTACTTC. Its protein product is CASSEPGRYEQYF. The chain has TRBV25-1 and TRBJ2-7; the D is unclear. Trimming removed 2 bases at V and 3 bases at J, with 8 bases between. Germline V lookup: CDR1 MGHDK, CDR2 SYGVNS. CDR3 size: 13 residues.

This chain joins TRBV5-8 and TRBJ2-7; TRBD1 might be the D (6 bases). The V and J ends lost 2 bases and 3 bases respectively, with 15 bases between them. The V gene's germline CDR1 is SGHTS and CDR2 YDEGEE. This CDR3 contains 15 residues. The CDR3 protein is CASSLTRDNFYEQYF. As DNA, the CDR3 is TGTGCCAGCAGCTTAACTAGGGACAATTTCTACGAGCAGTACTTC.

The V call is TRBV6-4, the J call TRBJ1-5; D remains ambiguous. V was pared by 3 bases and J by 4 bases, with 7 bases between. The CDR3 is made up of 13 amino acids. Germline-derived CDR1 and CDR2 are MRHNA and SNTAGT. In DNA, the CDR3 is TGTGCCAGCAGTGAGTCAGGAAATCAGCCCCAGCATTTT. Amino acid sequence: CASSESGNQPQHF.